These T cell receptor beta chains were read from a single sample in a study of T cells in localized non-small cell lung cancer. Some clones are missing from TCRdb's copy, which holds only in-frame ones; the method was immunoSEQ multiplex PCR. In the table there are about 70,000 clones, 84% of which are singletons. The sequencing used peripheral blood, collected before any cancer treatment. The origin of the receptors is a female donor over 55 with stage I lung adenocarcinoma. CDR3s include the opening cysteine and the closing phenylalanine or tryptophan. D genes are given only for firm matches. Only part of the rows carry a size: once, few, many, or a class if the clone is expanded.

v_gene	j_gene	d_gene	abundance	CDR3aa	CDR3nt
TRBV19	TRBJ2-2	NA	few	CASSMNTGELFF	TGTGCCAGTAGTATGAACACCGGGGAGCTGTTTTTT
TRBV7-9	TRBJ2-5	NA	NA	CASTLGWSQETQYF	TGTGCCAGCACCCTAGGCTGGTCGCAAGAGACCCAGTACTTC
TRBV5-7	TRBJ1-1	NA	NA	CASSWGGTEAFF	TGTGCCAGCAGCTGGGGGGGGACTGAAGCTTTCTTT
TRBV6-5	TRBJ2-2	NA	NA	CASSTERETGELFF	TGTGCCAGCAGTACGGAGAGGGAAACCGGGGAGCTGTTTTTT
TRBV4-1	TRBJ2-4	NA	NA	CASSQEGQGLTHLIAKNIQYF	TGCGCCAGCAGCCAAGAGGGGCAGGGTTTAACCCACTTAATAGCCAAAAACATTCAGTACTTC
TRBV5-8	TRBJ2-2	NA	NA	CASSPEPSEFGELFF	TGTGCCAGCAGCCCCGAGCCTAGCGAATTCGGGGAGCTGTTTTTT
TRBV25-1	TRBJ1-1	NA	once	CASTLGGQNTEAFF	TGTGCCAGCACCTTGGGTGGGCAGAACACTGAAGCTTTCTTT
TRBV18	TRBJ2-1	NA	NA	CASSPGDSYNEQFF	TGTGCCAGCTCACCGGGGGACTCCTACAATGAGCAGTTCTTC
TRBV27	TRBJ1-3	NA	NA	CASSQSGTIGNTIYF	TGTGCCAGCAGTCAATCCGGGACTATTGGAAACACCATATATTTT
TRBV2	TRBJ2-1	TRBD2	NA	CASSEAPGGSSYNEQFF	TGTGCCAGCAGTGAAGCGCCGGGGGGGAGCTCCTACAATGAGCAGTTCTTC
TRBV18	TRBJ2-7	TRBD1	NA	CASSPDLDRGYEQYF	TGTGCCAGCTCACCCGACTTGGACAGGGGTTACGAGCAGTACTTC
TRBV29-1	TRBJ2-7	NA	NA	CSVEGPGQTAEQYF	TGCAGCGTTGAAGGGCCCGGCCAGACCGCCGAGCAGTACTTC
TRBV12-5	TRBJ2-7	TRBD2	NA	CASALSLAGVKFEQYF	TGTGCTAGTGCCCTTTCCCTAGCGGGAGTAAAATTTGAGCAGTACTTC
TRBV27	TRBJ1-4	NA	NA	CASSLSGTLGEKLFF	TGTGCCAGCAGTTTATCGGGGACCCTGGGGGAAAAACTGTTTTTT
TRBV11-3	TRBJ1-3	NA	NA	CASSVTPHSGNTIYF	TGTGCCAGCAGCGTGACTCCACACTCTGGAAACACCATATATTTT
TRBV2	TRBJ1-1	TRBD1	NA	CASNQGQGALYAFF	TGTGCCAGCAACCAAGGACAGGGGGCTCTGTATGCTTTCTTT
TRBV2	TRBJ2-5	TRBD2	NA	CASSRGDGETQYF	TGTGCCAGCAGTCGGGGGGACGGGGAGACCCAGTACTTC
TRBV7-6	TRBJ2-1	TRBD2	few	CASSSRLAGGIEQFF	TGTGCCAGCAGCTCTCGACTAGCGGGGGGGATTGAGCAGTTCTTC
TRBV28	TRBJ1-2	NA	NA	CASSPPGRSNGYTF	TGTGCCAGCAGCCCCCCTGGTAGGTCAAATGGCTACACCTTC
TRBV4-3	TRBJ2-1	TRBD2	NA	CASSQSGLAGGPSSYNEQFF	TGCGCCAGCAGCCAATCTGGACTAGCGGGAGGGCCGAGCTCCTACAATGAGCAGTTCTTC
TRBV6-1	TRBJ2-7	TRBD2	NA	CASTGTTATEQYF	TGTGCCAGCACGGGGACTACAGCTACCGAGCAGTACTTC
TRBV28	TRBJ1-5	NA	NA	CASSGLTGSNQPQHF	TGTGCCAGCAGTGGATTAACAGGGAGCAATCAGCCCCAGCATTTT
TRBV25-1	TRBJ2-1	NA	NA	CASSAHNEQFF	TGTGCCAGCAGTGCCCACAATGAGCAGTTCTTC
TRBV9	TRBJ1-4	NA	NA	CASSVAGNDEKLFF	TGTGCCAGCAGCGTAGCTGGGAATGATGAAAAACTGTTTTTT
TRBV19	TRBJ1-1	NA	NA	CASSMASGHGFGTEAFF	TGTGCCAGTAGTATGGCCTCGGGTCATGGATTCGGGACTGAAGCTTTCTTT
TRBV12-5	TRBJ2-1	TRBD2	NA	CASGSSGYNEQFF	TGTGCTAGTGGTTCTAGCGGATACAATGAGCAGTTCTTC
TRBV19	TRBJ1-5	TRBD1	few	CASSQGAIQPQHF	TGTGCCAGTTCTCAGGGGGCGATTCAGCCCCAGCATTTT
TRBV6-5	TRBJ1-2	NA	NA	CASTQGNPGGAGYTF	TGTGCCAGCACCCAGGGGAACCCCGGTGGTGCGGGCTACACCTTC
TRBV11-3	TRBJ2-4	NA	NA	CASSFMAGAKNIQYF	TGTGCCAGCAGCTTCATGGCCGGAGCCAAAAACATTCAGTACTTC
TRBV9	TRBJ2-5	TRBD1	NA	CPSPRGPKTQYF	TGTCCTAGCCCCAGGGGGCCGAAGACCCAGTACTTC
TRBV18	TRBJ2-6	NA	NA	CASSPRSVPIGANVLTF	TGTGCCAGCTCACCACGGTCTGTTCCGATTGGGGCCAACGTCCTGACTTTC
TRBV5-1	TRBJ2-2	NA	NA	CASSLITGEGTGELFF	TGCGCCAGCAGCTTGATAACGGGAGAGGGCACCGGGGAGCTGTTTTTT
TRBV5-6	TRBJ2-7	TRBD2	NA	CASSTEREGREQYF	TGTGCCAGCAGCACGGAGCGGGAGGGTAGGGAGCAGTACTTC
TRBV5-6	TRBJ2-1	TRBD1	once	CASSYLDRVPYNEQFF	TGTGCCAGCAGCTACTTAGACAGGGTTCCCTACAATGAGCAGTTCTTC
TRBV9	TRBJ1-5	TRBD1	once	CASSRQGDSNQPQHF	TGTGCCAGCAGCCGACAGGGGGATAGCAATCAGCCCCAGCATTTT
TRBV4-3	TRBJ2-2	TRBD2	NA	CASSQDTFREAGGFSGELFF	TGCGCCAGCAGCCAAGATACCTTCCGGGAAGCGGGAGGCTTCAGCGGGGAGCTGTTTTTT
TRBV7-9	TRBJ1-1	NA	NA	CASSLRGIENTEAFF	TGTGCCAGCAGCTTACGGGGGATAGAGAACACTGAAGCTTTCTTT
TRBV7-8	TRBJ1-1	TRBD1	NA	CASLRQGRNTEAFF	TGTGCCAGTCTGCGACAGGGACGGAACACTGAAGCTTTCTTT
TRBV6-6	TRBJ2-2	NA	NA	CASSYGSGELFF	TGTGCCAGCAGTTACGGGTCCGGGGAGCTGTTTTTT
TRBV7-8	TRBJ2-7	TRBD1	few	CASSLEESRGPLREQYF	TGTGCCAGCAGCTTAGAAGAGAGCAGGGGGCCTCTACGGGAGCAGTACTTC
TRBV4-1	TRBJ2-5	NA	NA	CASSRAGETQYF	TGCGCCAGCAGCCGAGCGGGCGAGACCCAGTACTTC
TRBV6-5	TRBJ2-2	TRBD2	NA	CATLPGLGGAGELFF	TGTGCCACCCTTCCGGGACTAGGTGGGGCAGGGGAGCTGTTTTTT
TRBV2	TRBJ2-5	NA	NA	CASHGAWGPETQYF	TGTGCCAGCCACGGGGCGTGGGGTCCAGAGACCCAGTACTTC
TRBV5-5	TRBJ2-1	TRBD1	NA	CASSLAGRRDREYNEQFF	TGTGCCAGCAGCTTGGCCGGAAGAAGGGACAGGGAATACAATGAGCAGTTCTTC
TRBV2	TRBJ2-7	NA	NA	CASSESDRTLHF	TGTGCCAGCAGTGAATCAGACAGGACCCTCCACTTC
TRBV6-1	TRBJ2-3	NA	NA	CASTAMGLPTDTQYF	TGTGCCAGCACCGCAATGGGGCTACCCACAGATACGCAGTATTTT
TRBV7-6	TRBJ2-1	TRBD2	NA	CASSLSGRGYNEQFF	TGTGCCAGCAGCTTATCCGGGAGGGGCTACAATGAGCAGTTCTTC
TRBV7-4	TRBJ2-7	TRBD2	once	CASCSGRRSYNEQYF	TGTGCCAGCTGTAGCGGGAGAAGAAGCTACAACGAGCAGTACTTC
TRBV5-1	TRBJ2-7	TRBD1	NA	CASSLVRDSTYEQYF	TGCGCCAGCAGCTTGGTAAGGGACAGCACCTACGAGCAGTACTTC
TRBV5-1	TRBJ1-3	NA	NA	CASSLAGSGNTIYF	TGCGCCAGCAGCTTGGCGGGTTCTGGAAACACCATATATTTT
TRBV6-1	TRBJ2-3	NA	few	CASTPGLDTQYF	TGTGCCAGCACCCCAGGGCTAGATACGCAGTATTTT
TRBV29-1	TRBJ2-7	NA	NA	CSVAPDWSYEQYF	TGCAGCGTTGCTCCGGACTGGTCCTACGAGCAGTACTTC
TRBV6-5	TRBJ2-7	NA	NA	CASNRQDSYEQYF	TGTGCCAGCAATAGACAGGACTCCTACGAGCAGTACTTC